This TCR beta chain was captured in a study of T cell repertoires in cytomegalovirus infection. Background on the study: Through public TCR beta signatures, both CMV infection and matching HLA type were indicated. General observations from the study: In two of eight donors, the top clonotype was HLA-C-restricted CMV-specific. Summed frequency of public TCR beta families distinguished CMV carriers with the relevant HLA.

The CDR3 is 15 residues long. Per germline, CDR1 MNHEY and CDR2 SVGEGT. After removal of 6 bases from V and 1 base from J, the junction contained 4 bases not matched to a gene. Each CDR3 protein is one row after TCRdb ran MiXCR on the reads. The table shows 150,000 or so distinct CDR3 sequences, with under 20% occurring only once. This clonotype was found many times. What it recognizes is unknown. This clonotype was sampled from a human donor in good health (CMV status not recorded). Some clones in this sample may be carry-over from other donors' samples. Sequencing input: CD8+ T cells from PBMCs. The chain has TRBV6-2 or TRBV6-3 and TRBJ2-1; 9 positions match TRBD2. CDR3 sequence reads: CASSLAGTSYNEQFF. The CDR3 DNA follows: TGTGCCAGCAGCCTAGCGGGGACGTCCTACAATGAGCAGTTCTTC.